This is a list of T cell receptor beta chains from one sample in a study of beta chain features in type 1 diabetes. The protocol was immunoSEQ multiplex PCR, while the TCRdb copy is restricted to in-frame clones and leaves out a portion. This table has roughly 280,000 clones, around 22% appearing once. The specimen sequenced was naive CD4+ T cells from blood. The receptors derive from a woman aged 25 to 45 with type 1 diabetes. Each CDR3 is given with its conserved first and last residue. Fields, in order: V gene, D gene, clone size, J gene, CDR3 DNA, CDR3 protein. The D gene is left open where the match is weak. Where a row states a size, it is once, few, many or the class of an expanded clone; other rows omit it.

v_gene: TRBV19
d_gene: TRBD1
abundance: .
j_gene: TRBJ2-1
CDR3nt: TGTGCCAGTAGTTCTTTGGACAGGGCGATGGGCAATGAGCAGTTCTTC
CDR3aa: CASSSLDRAMGNEQFF

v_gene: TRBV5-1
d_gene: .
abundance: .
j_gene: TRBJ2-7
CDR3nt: TGCGCCAGCAGTTTCGACAGCTCCTACGAGCAGTACTTC
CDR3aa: CASSFDSSYEQYF

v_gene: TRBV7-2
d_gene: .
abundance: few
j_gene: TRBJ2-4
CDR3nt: TGTGCCAGCAGCACCCAACAGGGTGTAGAGTACTTC
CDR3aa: CASSTQQGVEYF

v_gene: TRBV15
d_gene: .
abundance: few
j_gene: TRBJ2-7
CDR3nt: TGTGCCACCAGCAGAGAGACAGGATACGAGCAGTACTTC
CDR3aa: CATSRETGYEQYF

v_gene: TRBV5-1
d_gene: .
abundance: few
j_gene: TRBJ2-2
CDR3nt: TGCGCCAGCAGCTTTGACTTCACCGGGGAGCTGTTTTTT
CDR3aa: CASSFDFTGELFF

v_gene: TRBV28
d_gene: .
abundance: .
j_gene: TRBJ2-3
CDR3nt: TGTGCCAGCAGTTTGGGGTCAGGGACAGATACGCAGTATTTT
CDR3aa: CASSLGSGTDTQYF

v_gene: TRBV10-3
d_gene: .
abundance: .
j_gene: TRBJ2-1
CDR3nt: TGTGCCATCAGTGAACGCGATGAGCAGTTCTTC
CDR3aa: CAISERDEQFF

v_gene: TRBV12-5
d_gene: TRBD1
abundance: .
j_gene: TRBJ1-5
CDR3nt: TGTGCTAGTGCCCCGACAGGGGATAATCAGCCCCAGCATTTT
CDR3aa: CASAPTGDNQPQHF

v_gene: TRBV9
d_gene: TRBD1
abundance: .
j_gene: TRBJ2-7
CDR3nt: TGTGCCAGCAGCCCCCTCGGACAGGGCTCCTACGAGCAGTACTTC
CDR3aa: CASSPLGQGSYEQYF

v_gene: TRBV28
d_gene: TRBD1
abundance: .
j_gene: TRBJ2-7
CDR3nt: TGTGCCAGCAGTCTGGGACAGAAACCCTACGAGCAGTACTTC
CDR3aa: CASSLGQKPYEQYF

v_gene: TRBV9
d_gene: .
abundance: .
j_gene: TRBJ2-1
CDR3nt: TGTGCCAGCAGCCCAGGCAGGAATGAGCAGTTCTTC
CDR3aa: CASSPGRNEQFF

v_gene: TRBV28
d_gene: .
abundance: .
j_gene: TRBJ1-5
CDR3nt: TGTGCCAGCAGTCGGGAGTATAGCAATCAGCCCCAGCATTTT
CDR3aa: CASSREYSNQPQHF

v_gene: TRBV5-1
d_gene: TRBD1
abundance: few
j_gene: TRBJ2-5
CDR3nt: TGCGCCAGCAGCTACCGGGACAGGGCCCAAGAGACCCAGTACTTC
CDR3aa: CASSYRDRAQETQYF

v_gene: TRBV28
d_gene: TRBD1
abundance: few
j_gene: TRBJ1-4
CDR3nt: TGTGCCAGCAGTCAGCCGGGACAGGGGAATGAAAAACTGTTTTTT
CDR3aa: CASSQPGQGNEKLFF

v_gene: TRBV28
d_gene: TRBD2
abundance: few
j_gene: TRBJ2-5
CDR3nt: TGTGCCAGCAGTTCGGGGGGGGAGACCCAGTACTTC
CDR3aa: CASSSGGETQYF

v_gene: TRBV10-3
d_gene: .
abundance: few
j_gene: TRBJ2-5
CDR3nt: TGTGCCATCGGGGGGGGGCCGGAGACCCAGTACTTC
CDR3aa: CAIGGGPETQYF

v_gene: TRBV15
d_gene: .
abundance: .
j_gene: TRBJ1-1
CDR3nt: TGTGCCACCAGCCCCAGTGATCTCACGACTGTGAACACTGAAGCTTTCTTT
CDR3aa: CATSPSDLTTVNTEAFF

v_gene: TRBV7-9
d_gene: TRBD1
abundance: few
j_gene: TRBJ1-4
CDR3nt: TGTGCCAGCAGCTATCGGGACAGTGAAAAACTGTTTTTT
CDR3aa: CASSYRDSEKLFF

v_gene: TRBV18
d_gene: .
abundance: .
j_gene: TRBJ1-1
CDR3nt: TGTGCCAGCTCACCACCCGGGCAGGGCATCGACACTGAAGCTTTCTTT
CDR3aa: CASSPPGQGIDTEAFF

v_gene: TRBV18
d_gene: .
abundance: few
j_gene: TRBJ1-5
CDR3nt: TGTGCCAGCTCATCCGACAACAATCAGCCCCAGCATTTT
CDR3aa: CASSSDNNQPQHF

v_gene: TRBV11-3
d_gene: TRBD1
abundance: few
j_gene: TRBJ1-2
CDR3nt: TGTGCCAGCAGCACCGGACAGGGTTTTGAGGGTGGCTACACCTTC
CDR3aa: CASSTGQGFEGGYTF

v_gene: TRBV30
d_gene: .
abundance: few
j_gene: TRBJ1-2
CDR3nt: TGTGCCTTTGGAGGAAACTATGGCTACACCTTC
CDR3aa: CAFGGNYGYTF

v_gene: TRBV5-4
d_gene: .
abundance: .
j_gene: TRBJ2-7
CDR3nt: TGTGCCAGCAGCTCCGGAGGGGGCCTACTCAACGAGCAGTACTTC
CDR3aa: CASSSGGGLLNEQYF

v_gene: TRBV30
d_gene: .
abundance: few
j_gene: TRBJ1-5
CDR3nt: TGTGCCTGGAGCGGTAGCAATCAGCCCCAGCATTTT
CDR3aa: CAWSGSNQPQHF

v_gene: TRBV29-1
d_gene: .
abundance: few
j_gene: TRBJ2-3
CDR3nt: TGCAGCGGCCTTGGAGTTTACGTGGATACGCAGTATTTT
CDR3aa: CSGLGVYVDTQYF

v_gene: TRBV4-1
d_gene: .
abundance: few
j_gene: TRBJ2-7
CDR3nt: TGCGCCAGCAGCCAAGATGGCTCCCGGCGGGTCGAGCAGTACTTC
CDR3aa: CASSQDGSRRVEQYF

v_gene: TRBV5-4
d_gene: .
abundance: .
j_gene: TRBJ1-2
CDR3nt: TGTGCCAGCAGCTTAATTGGTGGAGGGTATGGCTACACCTTC
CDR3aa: CASSLIGGGYGYTF

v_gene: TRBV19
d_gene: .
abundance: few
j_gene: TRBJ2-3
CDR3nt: TGTGCCAGTAGTATGCGGTCAGATACGCAGTATTTT
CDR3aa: CASSMRSDTQYF

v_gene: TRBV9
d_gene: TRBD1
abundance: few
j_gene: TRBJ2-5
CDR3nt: TGTGCCAGCAGCGGCCCAGGGGGTGAGACCCAGTACTTC
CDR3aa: CASSGPGGETQYF

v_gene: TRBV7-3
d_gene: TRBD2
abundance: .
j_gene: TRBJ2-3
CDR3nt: TGTGCCAGCAGCCCCAACGGACTAGCGAATACGCAGTATTTT
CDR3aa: CASSPNGLANTQYF

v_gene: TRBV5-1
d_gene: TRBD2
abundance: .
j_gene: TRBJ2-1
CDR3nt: TGCGCCAGCAGCCCCGGGACTAGCGGGATGAATGAGCAGTTCTTC
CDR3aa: CASSPGTSGMNEQFF

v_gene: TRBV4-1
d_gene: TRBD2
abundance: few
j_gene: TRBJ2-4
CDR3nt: TGCGCCAGCAGCCTCGGGACTAGCGGGACCAAAAACATTCAGTACTTC
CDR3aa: CASSLGTSGTKNIQYF

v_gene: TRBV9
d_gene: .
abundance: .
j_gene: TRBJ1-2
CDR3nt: TGTGCCAGCAGGAATACCGGGACTTCCTATGGCTACACCTTC
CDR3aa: CASRNTGTSYGYTF

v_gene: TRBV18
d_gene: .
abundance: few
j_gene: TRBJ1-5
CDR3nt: TGTGCCAGCTCCGCAGACACTAGCAATCAGCCCCAGCATTTT
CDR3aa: CASSADTSNQPQHF

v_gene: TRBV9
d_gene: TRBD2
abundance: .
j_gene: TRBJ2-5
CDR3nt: TGTGCCAGCAGCGTTCTAGCGGGAGGCCTCCAAGAGACCCAGTACTTC
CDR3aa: CASSVLAGGLQETQYF

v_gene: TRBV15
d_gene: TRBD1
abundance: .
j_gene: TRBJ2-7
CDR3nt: TGTGCCACCAGCAAGAGCCGGGACAGGGTGTACGAGCAGTACTTC
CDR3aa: CATSKSRDRVYEQYF

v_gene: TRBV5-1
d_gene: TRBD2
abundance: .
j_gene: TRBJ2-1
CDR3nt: TGCGCCAGCAGCTTGGTTAGCGGGATCGATGAGCAGTTCTTC
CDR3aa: CASSLVSGIDEQFF